Sequencing of this TCR beta chain was carried out in a study of blood T cell repertoires in COVID-19 (dated by TCRdb to about 2020). About the full investigation: Samples from collaborators originated in the United States, Italy and Spain and spanned both the acute and convalescent phases of COVID-19. The samples were drawn from two sources: the first 160 participants of the ongoing ImmuneRACE study, and 950 to 1,500 subjects contributed by 6 global collaborators. Where available, HLA class I and class II types were taken from metadata supplied by the sample provider and were not determined by assay-based typing. Deeply sampled blood TCRbeta repertoires from subjects exposed to, actively infected with, or recovered from COVID-19 were included in the dataset. The material from the prospective study consisted of cDNA or gDNA derived from T cells, B-cell-depleted T cells, or PBMCs. Sample metadata almost always included a de-identified subject ID, COVID-19 status, age in years and sex. A freely available public database, intended as a resource for researchers studying the immune response to SARS-CoV-2, is where the repertoires were released. What the work shows at the level of the full study, not this receptor alone: How much clinical and demographic metadata was included differed by source and by participant, and the metadata was provided uncurated.

At one collaborating source in Seattle, patients were enrolled during active infection and were followed longitudinally through the course of disease. Each collaborating institution followed its own protocols to collect whole blood in K2EDTA tubes. For TCRbeta analysis, collaborator samples were shipped as frozen whole blood, as isolated PBMCs, or as DNA extracted from either sample type. Concerning this clone itself: Its antigen is currently not known. No base quality information exists; no much larger clone differs at one position.

TCRbeta CDR3 regions were amplified from genomic DNA by means of the immunoSEQ Assay, a bias-controlled multiplex PCR. Turning to the authors' computational methods: Within the assay, amplification of reference gene primers was used to estimate how many nucleated cells each sample contained. To quantify the absolute abundance of each unique TCRbeta CDR3 rearrangement, sequence reads were collapsed and filtered. Productive Simpson clonality was computed per sample as the square root of Simpson's diversity index over productive rearrangements. In TCRdb, the immuneACCESS table is reduced to in-frame sequences with V and J assigned. These tables do not hold every clone; where another copy was compared, an unresolved V gene accounts for under half, and the others remain unexplained. V and J calls and clone size come straight from that table; D and trimming were deduced from the DNA. This sample comprises roughly 120,000 clones, 85% to 90% of them detected only once. Around 4.1% of the sample is in the top ten clones.

The CDR3 has 13 amino acids, counting the end cysteine and phenylalanine. Only the CDR3 DNA stays, 39 bases, in frame from base 1. The junction carries 6 bases between V and J, which are trimmed by 2 bases and 5 bases respectively. CDR1 and CDR2 are read off the germline V gene as MNHEY and SVGAGI. Recombination connected TRBV6-5 to TRBJ2-2, with TRBD2 tentatively as D gene (6 bases match). The sequence came from a woman aged 55-70 years with COVID-19, enrolled during active disease. The sequenced sample was peripheral blood. The CDR3 is CASSYRGTGELFF. The DNA reads TGTGCCAGCAGTTACCGGGGGACCGGGGAGCTGTTTTTT.